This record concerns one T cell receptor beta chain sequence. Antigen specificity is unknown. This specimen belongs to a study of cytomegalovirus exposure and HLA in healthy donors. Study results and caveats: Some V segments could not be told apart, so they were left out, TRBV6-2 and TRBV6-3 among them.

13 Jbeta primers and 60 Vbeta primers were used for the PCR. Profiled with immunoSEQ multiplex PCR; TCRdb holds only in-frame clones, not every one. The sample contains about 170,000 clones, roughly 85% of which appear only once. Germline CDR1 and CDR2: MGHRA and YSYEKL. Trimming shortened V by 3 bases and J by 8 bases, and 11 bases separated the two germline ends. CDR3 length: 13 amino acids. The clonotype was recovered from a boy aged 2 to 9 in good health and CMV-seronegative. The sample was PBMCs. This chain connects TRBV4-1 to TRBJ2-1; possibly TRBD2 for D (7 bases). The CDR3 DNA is TGCGCCAGCAGCCAGATAGGGGGGGATGAGCAGTTCTTC. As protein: CASSQIGGDEQFF.